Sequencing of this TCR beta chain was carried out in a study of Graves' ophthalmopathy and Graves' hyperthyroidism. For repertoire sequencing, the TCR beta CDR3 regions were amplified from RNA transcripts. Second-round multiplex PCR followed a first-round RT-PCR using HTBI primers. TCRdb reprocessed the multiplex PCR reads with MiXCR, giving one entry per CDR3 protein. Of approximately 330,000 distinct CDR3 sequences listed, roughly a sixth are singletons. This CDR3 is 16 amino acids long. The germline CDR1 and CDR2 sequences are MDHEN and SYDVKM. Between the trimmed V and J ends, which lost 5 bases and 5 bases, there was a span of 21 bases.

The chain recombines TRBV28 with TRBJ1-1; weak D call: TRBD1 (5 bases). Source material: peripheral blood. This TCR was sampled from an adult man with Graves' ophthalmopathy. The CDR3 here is CASSLPRSGSGTEAFF. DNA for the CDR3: TGTGCCAGCAGTCTACCCCGCTCAGGGAGTGGGACTGAAGCTTTCTTT.